The clone carrying this T cell receptor (beta chain) showed up many times. Its cognate antigen is unknown. This record comes from a study of T-cell memory formation after mild COVID-19. Whole-study context: TCR clusters were mostly confined to one donor each.

Whole-study findings and limits: Clones that contracted from day 15 to 85 were balanced CD4/CD8, while later expanders leaned CD4+. That cross-reactive memory joined was suggested by some responding clones appearing in pre-infection memory. Clones that contracted clustered mainly in CM and EM if CD4+ and in EMRA if CD8+.

CDR1 is SGHVS, CDR2 FQNEAQ, per germline. The trim removed 1 base at V and 4 bases at J, leaving 11 bases unmatched. There are 19 residues in the CDR3. A single record per CDR3 protein comes from TCRdb applying MiXCR to the 5' RACE reads. Of 50,000 to 70,000 distinct CDR3 sequences listed, 10% to 15% are singletons. The receptor comes from a man aged 18 to 29 who had mild COVID-19 (a few samples of this study predate the infection). Cell type and time point are not known. The chain couples TRBV7-8 to TRBJ2-6, with 9 bases lining up with TRBD1. The sample was PBMCs or a T cell subset sorted from them (not recorded which). The CDR3 reads CASSLETGGIWLGANVLTF. The CDR3 DNA is TGTGCCAGCAGCTTAGAGACAGGGGGAATTTGGCTAGGGGCCAACGTCCTGACTTTC.